The source of this T cell receptor (beta chain) is a study of a mutant IDH1 vaccine in newly diagnosed glioma (dated by TCRdb to the early 2020s). For the study in its entirety: Of the 30 or so patients who were treated, approximately 60% were male and approximately 40% were female, and the mean age was around 40 years. For exploratory analyses, longitudinal TCRB deep sequencing was carried out in about two dozen treated patients wherever samples were available. Peripheral blood was collected at six visits: V03 (baseline), V05, V07, V10, V12 and V13. Prior to enrollment, standard therapy consisting of radiotherapy alone, temozolomide alone, or radiochemotherapy with temozolomide had been administered to patients, with the combination being received by most patients.

Study-wide findings and limitations: PBMC samples for TCRB deep sequencing were selected based on availability. According to the authors, sample limitations meant that analyses of patient blood samples could not be reproduced. No apparent relationship was observed between pseudoprogression and alterations in the top peripheral T cell clonotypes detected by TCRB sequencing. Across multiple MHC alleles, vaccine-induced immune responses were seen in roughly 93% of patients.

Of note for this clone: The antigen it recognizes is unknown. Base qualities are missing; no much larger clone stands one base away.

The library relied on the immunoSEQ multiplex PCR assay. Rearranged TCR beta chain sequences were amplified with the hsTCRB Kit following the manufacturer's protocol. An Illumina MiSeq was used to sequence the TCRB libraries. In the paper's pipeline: The proprietary platform of the kit vendor was used for demultiplexing, trimming and gene mapping. Held by TCRdb, this immuneACCESS table contains in-frame sequences only and omits some clones. Under half of the omission traces to an unresolved V gene where checked; the cause of the rest is unknown. Clonal size and the V and J genes are those of that table, whereas D and trimming came from the DNA. This sample comprises about 70,000 clones, about 83% of them detected only once. The ten largest account for 4.6% of the sample. The junction shows trimming of 0 bases on V and 7 bases on J, plus 15 bases between the germline ends. The CDR3, cysteine through phenylalanine, is 15 amino acids long. CDR3 DNA is the only sequence kept; it has 45 bases, read in frame from the first base. CDR1 is given as LNHNV and CDR2 as YYDKDF, both from the germline V gene (reference sequence).

The label giving this sample's time point can be read as: baseline, week 1 (first vaccination visit). The treatment or condition label, as the study defines it: pre-vaccination baseline after standard-of-care therapy. All donors had newly diagnosed IDH1-mutant astrocytomas of WHO grade 3 or 4 that showed loss of nuclear ATRX. The samples were drawn from NOA16, a multicentre, single-arm, open-label phase I trial in Germany that tested a mutant IDH1 peptide vaccine in humans for the first time. For immunogenicity testing, the blood drawn at visit V03 was used as the baseline sample. Genomic DNA for TCRB sequencing was isolated from EDTA blood with the DNeasy Blood and Tissue Kit.

The source material was peripheral blood mononuclear cells (PBMCs), sampled from a glioma patient treated with radiotherapy, temozolomide or both. This receptor chain uses TRBV15 and TRBJ1-1; the D gene is possibly TRBD1, with 5 bases matching. The TCR was taken from a woman aged 18-29 years with glioma. Some clones in this sample may be carry-over from other donors' samples. The DNA sequence reads TGTGCCACCAGCAGAGATCGAGGCGCGGGGGGTGAAGCTTTCTTT. Translation gives CATSRDRGAGGEAFF.